This TCR beta chain was recorded in a study of blood T cell repertoires in COVID-19. Background on the study: T cells, B-cell-depleted T cells, or PBMCs provided the cDNA or gDNA that served as material.

CDR1 is SNHLY, CDR2 FYNNEI, per germline. V was trimmed by 6 bases and J by 2 bases, leaving 9 bases between them. There are 13 residues in the CDR3. Authors' data handling: Cell counts per sample came from amplifying reference gene primers. Here immunoSEQ multiplex PCR was the method, and the copy in TCRdb shows in-frame clones only, minus some. V and J calls and clone size are those listed in that table; D and trimming were worked out from the DNA. The repertoire has approximately 500,000 clones, roughly nine tenths of them found once; the top ten carry less than 9.5%. The receptor comes from a woman aged 45-59 years with COVID-19, enrolled during active disease. The chain employs TRBV2 and TRBJ2-3; perhaps TRBD2 as D (6 bases). The specimen sequenced was peripheral blood. In nucleotides, the CDR3 is TGTGCCAGCAGGGCGGGATTCACAGATACGCAGTATTTT. It encodes CASRAGFTDTQYF.